Presented here are 10 T cell receptor beta chains from one specimen sequenced in a study of T cells in Graves' hyperthyroidism and ophthalmopathy. The TCR beta CDR3 regions underwent amplification using RNA transcripts as the source. Using the HTBI primer set, a first-round RT-PCR was run on the TCR CDR3. TCRdb independently ran MiXCR on the multiplex PCR reads; one entry per CDR3 protein. The repertoire holds about 420,000 distinct CDR3 sequences, with 15% to 19% as singletons. The sequencing input was blood. The receptors originated from a woman aged 18-29 years with Graves' hyperthyroidism.

The J gene is TRBJ1-5, the V gene TRBV6-1, with a tentative D call TRBD1 (6 bases). The CDR3 runs to 16 residues. The ends were cut back, 5 bases at V and 6 bases at J, with 20 bases in the middle. Germline lookup yields CDR1 MNHNS and CDR2 SASEGT. In nucleotides, the CDR3 is TGTGCCAGCAGTTACGACAGGACCCCCCCGGGTCAGCCCCAGCATTTT. This codes for CASSYDRTPPGQPQHF.

DNA for the CDR3: TGTGCCAGCAGTTTACTGGGGGGCTCTGGAAACACCATATATTTT. Its protein is CASSLLGGSGNTIYF. V gene TRBV27 combines with J gene TRBJ1-3; D perhaps matches TRBD1 (5 bases). The germline V gene encodes CDR1 MNHEY and CDR2 SMNVEV (reference sequence). The CDR3 has 15 amino acids. Trimming took off 2 bases at V and 0 bases at J, with 8 bases between the two ends.

The sample holds many counts of this clonotype. The chain carries TRBV7-2 and TRBJ2-1; 10 nucleotides align to TRBD2. Germline values: CDR1 SGHTA, CDR2 FQGNSA. The ends lost 0 bases at V and 4 bases at J; junction bases unmatched: 3. This CDR3 has 16 residues. The CDR3 DNA is TGTGCCAGCAGCTTAGCAGGGACTAGCGCTTACAATGAGCAGTTCTTC. Amino acids: CASSLAGTSAYNEQFF.

This clonotype has at least ten counts. CDR3 nucleotide sequence: TGCGCCAGCAGGCCGGACGGACCTAATGAAAAACTGTTTTTT. Translation: CASRPDGPNEKLFF. The chain couples TRBV5-1 to TRBJ1-4; D ambiguous. CDR3 length: 14 amino acids. Looked up from germline, CDR1 is SGHRS and CDR2 is YFSETQ. With 5 bases removed from V and 3 bases from J, the gap between germline ends came to 11 bases. Drawing the rest from reference TRBV5-1 and TRBJ1-4, the complete variable domain is KAGVTQTPRYLIKTRGQQVTLSCSPISGHRSVSWYQQTPGQGLQFLFEYFSETQRNKGNFPGRFSGRQFSNSRSEMNVSTLELGDSALYLCASRPDGPNEKLFFGSGTQLSVL.

Ten or more counts support this clonotype. V and J are TRBV7-2 and TRBJ1-2, with a tentative D call TRBD1 (5 bases). The ends were cut back, 1 base at V and 7 bases at J, with 22 bases in the middle. This CDR3 spans 17 amino acids. Germline CDR1 and CDR2: SGHTA and FQGNSA. The CDR3 sequence: CASSLVGGKVGLTGYTF. The CDR3, as DNA: TGTGCCAGCAGCTTAGTTGGGGGGAAGGTCGGGCTAACTGGCTACACCTTC.

This clonotype has a count of ten or more. The chain recombines TRBV28 with TRBJ2-5, with D possibly TRBD1 on 5 matching bases. The CDR3 sequence is 12 residues long. Trimming stripped 7 bases from V and 3 bases from J, with 9 bases between. The germline V gene has CDR1 MDHEN and CDR2 SYDVKM. The CDR3 region is CASTKGEETQYF. DNA for the CDR3: TGTGCCAGCACCAAAGGGGAAGAGACCCAGTACTTC.

This clonotype was found many times. The rearrangement uses TRBV29-1 and TRBJ1-3, with D unresolved. V was clipped by 0 bases and J by 4 bases, with 4 bases between them. The germline CDR1 and CDR2 sequences are SQVTM and ANQGSEA. There are 12 residues in the CDR3. CDR3 coding DNA: TGCAGCGTTGAAGAAGTAGGAAACACCATATATTTT. Translating gives CSVEEVGNTIYF.

The genes are TRBV11-2 and TRBJ1-1; D is perhaps TRBD1 (6 bases). The CDR3 loop spans 15 amino acids. The V gene lost 11 bases and the J gene lost 4 bases, with 23 bases spanning the gap. CDR1 and CDR2 (germline): SGHAT, FQNNGV. The CDR3 spells CAGTHGGGGVTEAFF. CDR3 DNA: TGTGCCGGCACCCACGGGGGAGGGGGTGTCACTGAAGCTTTCTTT.

With regard to this clonotype: A much bigger clone sits one base away, suggesting this may be a read error. The J gene is TRBJ2-5, the V gene TRBV28, with 7 bases matching TRBD2. Germline V gene data show CDR1 as MDHEN and CDR2 as SYDVKM. The CDR3 length is 15 residues. CDR3 loop: CAGSFGGGVQETQYF. In DNA, the CDR3 is TGTGCCGGCAGTTTCGGGGGAGGGGTCCAAGAGACCCAGTACTTC.

This clonotype showed up many times. The V and J genes are TRBV2 and TRBJ2-5, with D perhaps given as TRBD1 or TRBD2 (5 bases each). With 4 bases removed from V and 2 bases from J, the gap between germline ends came to 14 bases. The CDR3 is 15 amino acids. Germline V gives CDR1 SNHLY, CDR2 FYNNEI. For the CDR3, the DNA is TGTGCCAGCAGTGTCCTTCAGGGCGGGCAAGAGACCCAGTACTTC. Protein product: CASSVLQGGQETQYF.